The rows below give T cell receptor beta chains drawn from one sample of a study of cytomegalovirus exposure and HLA in healthy donors. TCRdb keeps only in-frame clones here, not all; method: immunoSEQ multiplex PCR. The table has some 310,000 clones, 88% seen once; the top ten hold 0.9% to 1%. The sample consisted of PBMCs. Receptor source: a man aged 25-40 years in good health and CMV-seronegative. Each CDR3 is given without its conserved first and last residue.

v_call,cdr3_aa
TRBV11-2,ASSSRPGADTQY
TRBV11-2,ASSPSQTGVDTEAF
TRBV5-1,ASRKGGTGELF
TRBV5-6,ASSGGETQY
TRBV9,ASSVAASGRNEQY
TRBV9,ASSPGGGAGASYEQY
TRBV4-3,ASSLEPLAADTQY
TRBV9,ASSVGGRVPEKLF
TRBV19,ASSINSYGYT
TRBV7-8,ASSLDVGGIRADTQY
TRBV29-1,SGRTGQGYGYT
TRBV4-2,ASRATAGSTEAF
TRBV7-9,ASSLTGGVNNEQF
TRBV7-2,ASSFTGTYEQY
TRBV7-9,ASNPGLGGTEAF
TRBV7-9,ASSLGTGSSNTGELF
TRBV19,ASSMEESYEQY